This T cell receptor beta chain was documented in a study of blood T cell repertoires in COVID-19. The wider study: Collection of acute and convalescent COVID-19 samples took place in the United States, Italy and Spain. In each case, the material was cDNA or gDNA derived from T cells, B-cell-depleted T cells, or PBMCs.

V lost 7 bases and J 6 bases, leaving 16 bases between the germline ends. The CDR3 is made up of 14 amino acids. Germline V CDR1 and CDR2: MDHEN, SYDVKM. Authors' processing steps: The assay estimated nucleated cells by amplifying reference gene primers. Assay used: immunoSEQ multiplex PCR; TCRdb lists only in-frame clones, some missing. That table supplies the V and J calls and clone size; D and trimming were determined from the DNA. Here the sample spans 350,000 to 450,000 clones, roughly 90% being singletons. This rearrangement joins TRBV28 to TRBJ1-5, with TRBD1 as a possible D gene (6 bases). The clonotype comes from a man between 35 and 55 years old with acute or convalescent COVID-19. The sequenced sample was peripheral blood. The CDR3 sequence is CASIRGGSGQPQHF. The DNA for the CDR3 is TGTGCCAGCATTAGGGGGGGGTCCGGTCAGCCCCAGCATTTT.